This T cell receptor (beta chain) was recovered during a study of T cell clonotyping in hematopoietic cell transplantation. Some clones are missing from TCRdb's copy, which holds only in-frame ones; the method was immunoSEQ multiplex PCR. The sample records roughly 10,000 clones, about 97% being singletons. Deletions cut 5 bases from V and 2 bases from J, with 13 bases between. CDR1 is MNHEY and CDR2 is SMNVEV in the germline V gene (reference sequence). The CDR3 has 16 amino acids. Overall study findings and caveats: Without cell sorting, CD4 versus CD8 contributions remain unresolved.

Details on this clone: Its antigen remains unidentified.

This specimen was peripheral blood mononuclear cells, taken 100 days after allogeneic stem cell transplant. The chain is built from TRBV27 and TRBJ2-6; tentatively, D is TRBD1 or TRBD2 (5 bases each). The TCR was taken from a male patient in his sixties who had an allogeneic stem cell transplant from a related donor, so the T cells may come from the graft donor. Some clones in this sample may be carry-over from other donors' samples. The chain's CDR3 is CASSTLGRAGANVLTF. In nucleotides, the CDR3 is TGTGCCAGCAGTACCCTGGGGCGGGCTGGGGCCAACGTCCTGACTTTC.